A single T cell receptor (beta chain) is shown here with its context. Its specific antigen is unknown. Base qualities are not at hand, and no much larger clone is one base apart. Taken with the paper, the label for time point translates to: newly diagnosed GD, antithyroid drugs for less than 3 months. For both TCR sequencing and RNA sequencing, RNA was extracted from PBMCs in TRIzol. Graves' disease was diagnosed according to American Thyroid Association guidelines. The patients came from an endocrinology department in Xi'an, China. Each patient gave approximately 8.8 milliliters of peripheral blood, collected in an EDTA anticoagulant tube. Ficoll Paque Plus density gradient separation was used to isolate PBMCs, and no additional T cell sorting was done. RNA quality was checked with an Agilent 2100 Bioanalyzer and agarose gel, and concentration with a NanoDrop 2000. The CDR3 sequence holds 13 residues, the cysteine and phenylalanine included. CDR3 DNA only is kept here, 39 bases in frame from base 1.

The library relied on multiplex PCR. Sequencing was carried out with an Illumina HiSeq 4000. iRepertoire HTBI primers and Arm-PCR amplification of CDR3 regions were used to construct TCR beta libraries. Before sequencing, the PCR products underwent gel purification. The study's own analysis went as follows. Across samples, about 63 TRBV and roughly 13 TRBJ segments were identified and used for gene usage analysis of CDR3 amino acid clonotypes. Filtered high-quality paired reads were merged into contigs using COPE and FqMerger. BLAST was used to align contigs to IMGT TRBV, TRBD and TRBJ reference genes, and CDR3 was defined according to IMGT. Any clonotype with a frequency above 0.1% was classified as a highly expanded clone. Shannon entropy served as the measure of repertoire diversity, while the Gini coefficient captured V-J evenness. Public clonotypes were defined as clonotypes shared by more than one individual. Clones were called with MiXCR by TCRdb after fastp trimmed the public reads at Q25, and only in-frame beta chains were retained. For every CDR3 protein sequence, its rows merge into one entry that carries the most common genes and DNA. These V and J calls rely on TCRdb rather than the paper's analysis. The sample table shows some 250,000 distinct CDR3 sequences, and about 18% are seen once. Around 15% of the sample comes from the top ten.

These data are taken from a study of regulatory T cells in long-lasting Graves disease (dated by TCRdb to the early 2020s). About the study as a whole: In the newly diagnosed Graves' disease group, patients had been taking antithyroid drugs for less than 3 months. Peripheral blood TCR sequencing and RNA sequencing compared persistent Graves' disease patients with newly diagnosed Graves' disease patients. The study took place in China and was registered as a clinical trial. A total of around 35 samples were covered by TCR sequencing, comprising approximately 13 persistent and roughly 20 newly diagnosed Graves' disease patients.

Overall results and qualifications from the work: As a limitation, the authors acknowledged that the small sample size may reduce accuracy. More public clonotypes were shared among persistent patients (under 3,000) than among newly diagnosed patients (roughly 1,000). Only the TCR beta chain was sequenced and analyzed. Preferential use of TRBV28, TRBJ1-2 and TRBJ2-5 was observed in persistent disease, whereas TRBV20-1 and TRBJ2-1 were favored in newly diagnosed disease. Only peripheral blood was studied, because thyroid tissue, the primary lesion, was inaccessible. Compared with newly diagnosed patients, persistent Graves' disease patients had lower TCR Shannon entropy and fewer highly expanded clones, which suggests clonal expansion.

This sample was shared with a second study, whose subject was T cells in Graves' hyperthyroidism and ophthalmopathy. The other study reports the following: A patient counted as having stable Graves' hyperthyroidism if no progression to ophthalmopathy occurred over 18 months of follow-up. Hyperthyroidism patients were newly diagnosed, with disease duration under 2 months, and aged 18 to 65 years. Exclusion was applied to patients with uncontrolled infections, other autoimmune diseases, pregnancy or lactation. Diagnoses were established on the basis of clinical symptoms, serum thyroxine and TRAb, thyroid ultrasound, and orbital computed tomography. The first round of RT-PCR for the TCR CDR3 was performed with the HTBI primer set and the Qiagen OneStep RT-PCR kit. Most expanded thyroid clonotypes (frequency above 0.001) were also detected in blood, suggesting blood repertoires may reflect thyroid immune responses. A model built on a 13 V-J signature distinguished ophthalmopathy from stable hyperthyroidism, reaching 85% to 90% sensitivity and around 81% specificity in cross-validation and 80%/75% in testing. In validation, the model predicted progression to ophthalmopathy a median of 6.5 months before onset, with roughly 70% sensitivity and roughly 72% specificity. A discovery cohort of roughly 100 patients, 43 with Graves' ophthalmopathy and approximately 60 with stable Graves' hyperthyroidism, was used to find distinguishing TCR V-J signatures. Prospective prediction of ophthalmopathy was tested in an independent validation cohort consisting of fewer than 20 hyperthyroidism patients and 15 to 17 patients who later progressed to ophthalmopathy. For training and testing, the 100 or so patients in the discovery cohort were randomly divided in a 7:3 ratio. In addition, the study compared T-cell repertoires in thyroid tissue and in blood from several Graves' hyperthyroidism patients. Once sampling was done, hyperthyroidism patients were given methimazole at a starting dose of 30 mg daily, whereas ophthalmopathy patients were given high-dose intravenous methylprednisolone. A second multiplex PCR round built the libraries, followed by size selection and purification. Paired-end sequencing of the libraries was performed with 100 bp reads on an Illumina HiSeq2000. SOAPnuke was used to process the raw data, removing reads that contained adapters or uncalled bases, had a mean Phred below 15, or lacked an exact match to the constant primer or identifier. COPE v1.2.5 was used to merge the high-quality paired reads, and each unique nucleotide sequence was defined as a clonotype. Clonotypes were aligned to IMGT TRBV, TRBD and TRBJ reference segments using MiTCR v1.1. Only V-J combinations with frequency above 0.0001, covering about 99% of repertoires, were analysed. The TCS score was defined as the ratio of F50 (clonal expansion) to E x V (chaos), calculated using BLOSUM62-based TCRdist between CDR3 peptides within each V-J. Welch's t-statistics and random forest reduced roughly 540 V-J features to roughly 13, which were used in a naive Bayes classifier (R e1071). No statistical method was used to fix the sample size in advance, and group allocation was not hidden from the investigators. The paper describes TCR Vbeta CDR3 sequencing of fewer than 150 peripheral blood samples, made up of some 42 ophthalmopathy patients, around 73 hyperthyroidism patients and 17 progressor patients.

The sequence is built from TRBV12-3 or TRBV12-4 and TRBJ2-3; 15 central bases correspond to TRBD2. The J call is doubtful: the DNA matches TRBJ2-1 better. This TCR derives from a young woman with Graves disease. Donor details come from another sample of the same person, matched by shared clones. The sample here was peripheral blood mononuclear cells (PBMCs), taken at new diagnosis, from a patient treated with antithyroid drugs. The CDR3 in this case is CASGGLAGGQQFF. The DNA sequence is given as TGTGCCAGCGGGGGACTAGCGGGGGGTCAGCAGTTCTTC.